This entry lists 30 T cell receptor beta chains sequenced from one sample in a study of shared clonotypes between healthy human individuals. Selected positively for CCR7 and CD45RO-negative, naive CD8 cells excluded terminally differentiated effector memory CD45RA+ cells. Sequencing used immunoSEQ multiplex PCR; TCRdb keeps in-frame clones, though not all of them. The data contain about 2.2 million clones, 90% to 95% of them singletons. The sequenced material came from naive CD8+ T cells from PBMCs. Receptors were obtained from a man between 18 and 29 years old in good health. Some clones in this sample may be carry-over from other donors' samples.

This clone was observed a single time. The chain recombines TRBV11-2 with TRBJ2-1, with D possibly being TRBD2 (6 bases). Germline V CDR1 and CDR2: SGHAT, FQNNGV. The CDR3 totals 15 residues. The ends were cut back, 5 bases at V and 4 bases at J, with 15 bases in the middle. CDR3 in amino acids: CASSPPRGWYNEQFF. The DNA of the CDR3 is TGTGCCAGCAGCCCACCCCGGGGGTGGTACAATGAGCAGTTCTTC. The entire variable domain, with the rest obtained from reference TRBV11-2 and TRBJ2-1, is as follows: EAGVAQSPRYKIIEKRQSVAFWCNPISGHATLYWYQQILGQGPKLLIQFQNNGVVDDSQLPKDRFSAERLKGVDSTLKIQPAKLEDSAVYLCASSPPRGWYNEQFFGPGTRLTVL.

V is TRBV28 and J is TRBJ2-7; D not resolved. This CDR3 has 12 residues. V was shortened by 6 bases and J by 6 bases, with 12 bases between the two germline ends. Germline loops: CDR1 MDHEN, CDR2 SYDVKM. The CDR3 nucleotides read TGTGCCAGCAGCCCGAGGTGGAGCGAGCAGTACTTC. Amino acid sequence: CASSPRWSEQYF.

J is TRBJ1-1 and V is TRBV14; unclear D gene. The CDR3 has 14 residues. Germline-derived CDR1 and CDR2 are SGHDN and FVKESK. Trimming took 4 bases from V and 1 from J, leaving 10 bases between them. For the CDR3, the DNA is TGTGCCAGCAGCCTCATCGCGGGGAACACTGAAGCTTTCTTT. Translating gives CASSLIAGNTEAFF.

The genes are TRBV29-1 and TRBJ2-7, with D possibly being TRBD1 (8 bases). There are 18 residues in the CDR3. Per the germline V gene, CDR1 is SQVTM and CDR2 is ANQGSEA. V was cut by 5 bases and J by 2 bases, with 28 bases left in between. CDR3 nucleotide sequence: TGCAGCGTTATTACTCCAGGGGGCGGCGGGAGTGTGACCTACGAGCAGTACTTC. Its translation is CSVITPGGGGSVTYEQYF.

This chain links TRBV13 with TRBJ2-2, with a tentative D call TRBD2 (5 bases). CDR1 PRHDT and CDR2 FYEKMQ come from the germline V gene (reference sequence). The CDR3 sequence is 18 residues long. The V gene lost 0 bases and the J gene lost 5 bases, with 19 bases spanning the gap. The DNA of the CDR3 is TGTGCCAGCAGCTTAGGCAGGACGGTGTTTAGGGAGACCGGGGAGCTGTTTTTT. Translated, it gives CASSLGRTVFRETGELFF.

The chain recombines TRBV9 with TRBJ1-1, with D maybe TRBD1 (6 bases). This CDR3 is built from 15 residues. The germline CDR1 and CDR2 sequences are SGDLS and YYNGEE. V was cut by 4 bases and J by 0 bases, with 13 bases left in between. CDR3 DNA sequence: TGTGCCAGCAGCCCCAACAGGGTAATGAACACTGAAGCTTTCTTT. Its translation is CASSPNRVMNTEAFF.

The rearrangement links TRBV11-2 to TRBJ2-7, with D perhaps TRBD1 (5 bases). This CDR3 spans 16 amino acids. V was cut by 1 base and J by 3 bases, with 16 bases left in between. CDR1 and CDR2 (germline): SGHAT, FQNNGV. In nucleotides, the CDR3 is TGTGCCAGCAGCTTAGTTTTTTCAGGGATCCTCTACGAGCAGTACTTC. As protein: CASSLVFSGILYEQYF.

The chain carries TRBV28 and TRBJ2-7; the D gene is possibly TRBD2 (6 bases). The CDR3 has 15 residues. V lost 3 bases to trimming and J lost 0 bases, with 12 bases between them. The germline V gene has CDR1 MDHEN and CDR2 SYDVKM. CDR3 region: CASSFAGTGSYEQYF. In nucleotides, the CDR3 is TGTGCCAGCAGTTTCGCCGGGACTGGCTCCTACGAGCAGTACTTC. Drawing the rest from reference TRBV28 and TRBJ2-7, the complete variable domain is DVKVTQSSRYLVKRTGEKVFLECVQDMDHENMFWYRQDPGLGLRLIYFSYDVKMKEKGDIPEGYSVSREKKERFSLILESASTNQTSMYLCASSFAGTGSYEQYFGPGTRLTVT.

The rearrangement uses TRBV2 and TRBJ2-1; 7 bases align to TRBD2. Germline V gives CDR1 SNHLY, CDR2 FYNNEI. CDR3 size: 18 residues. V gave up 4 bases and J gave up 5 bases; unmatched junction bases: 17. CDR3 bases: TGTGCCAGCAGTGGCCTGGCGGGGGACGGTACCTATAACAATGAGCAGTTCTTC. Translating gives CASSGLAGDGTYNNEQFF.

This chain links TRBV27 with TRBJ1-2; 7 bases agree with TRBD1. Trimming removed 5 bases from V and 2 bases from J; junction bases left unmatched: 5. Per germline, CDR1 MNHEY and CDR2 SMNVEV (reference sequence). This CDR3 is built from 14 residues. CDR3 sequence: CASSPGQTNYGYTF. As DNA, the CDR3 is TGTGCCAGCAGTCCGGGACAGACCAACTATGGCTACACCTTC.

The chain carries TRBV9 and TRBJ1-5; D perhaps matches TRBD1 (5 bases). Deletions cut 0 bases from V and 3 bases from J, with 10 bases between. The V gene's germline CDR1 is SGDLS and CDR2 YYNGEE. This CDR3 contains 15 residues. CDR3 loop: CASSVAGGANQPQHF. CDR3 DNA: TGTGCCAGCAGCGTAGCAGGTGGGGCCAATCAGCCCCAGCATTTT.

Here the CDR3 reads CASQDFSYNEQFF. DNA of the CDR3: TGTGCCAGCCAGGATTTCTCCTACAATGAGCAGTTCTTC. The chain joins TRBV27 to TRBJ2-1; D unresolved. The germline gives CDR1 MNHEY, CDR2 SMNVEV (reference sequence). Trimming left V 8 bases short and J 0 bases short, with 8 bases between. The CDR3 is 13 amino acids.

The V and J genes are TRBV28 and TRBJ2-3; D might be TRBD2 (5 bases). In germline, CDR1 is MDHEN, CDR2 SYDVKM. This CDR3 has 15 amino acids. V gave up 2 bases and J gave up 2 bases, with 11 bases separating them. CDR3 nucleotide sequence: TGTGCCAGCAGTTTAAGGACGGGGATCACAGATACGCAGTATTTT. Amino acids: CASSLRTGITDTQYF.

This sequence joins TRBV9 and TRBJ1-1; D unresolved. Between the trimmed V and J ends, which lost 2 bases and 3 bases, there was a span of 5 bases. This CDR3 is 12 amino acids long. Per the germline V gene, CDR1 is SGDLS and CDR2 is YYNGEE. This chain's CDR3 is CASSVLDTEAFF. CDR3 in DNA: TGTGCCAGCAGCGTTTTAGACACTGAAGCTTTCTTT.

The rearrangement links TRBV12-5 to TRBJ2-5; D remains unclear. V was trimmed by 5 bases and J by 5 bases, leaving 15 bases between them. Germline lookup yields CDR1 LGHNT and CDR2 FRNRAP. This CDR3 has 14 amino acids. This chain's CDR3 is CASGRGPTGETQYF. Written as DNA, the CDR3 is TGTGCTAGTGGTCGAGGCCCGACCGGGGAGACCCAGTACTTC.

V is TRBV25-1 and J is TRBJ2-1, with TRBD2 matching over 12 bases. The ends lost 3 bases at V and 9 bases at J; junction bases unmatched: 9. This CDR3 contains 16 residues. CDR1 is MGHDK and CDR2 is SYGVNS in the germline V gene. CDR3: CASSDPSGRARGEQFF. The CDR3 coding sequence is TGTGCCAGCAGTGATCCTAGCGGGAGGGCTAGAGGTGAGCAGTTCTTC. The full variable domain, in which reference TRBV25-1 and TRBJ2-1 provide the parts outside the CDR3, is EADIYQTPRYLVIGTGKKITLECSQTMGHDKMYWYQQDPGMELHLIHYSYGVNSTEKGDLSSESTVSRIRTEHFPLTLESARPSHTSQYLCASSDPSGRARGEQFFGPGTRLTVL.

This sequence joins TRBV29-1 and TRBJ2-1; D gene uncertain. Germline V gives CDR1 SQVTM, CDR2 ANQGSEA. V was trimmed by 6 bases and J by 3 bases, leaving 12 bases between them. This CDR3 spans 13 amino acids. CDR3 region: CSVRTGNYNEQFF. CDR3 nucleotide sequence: TGCAGCGTCCGGACCGGTAACTACAATGAGCAGTTCTTC.

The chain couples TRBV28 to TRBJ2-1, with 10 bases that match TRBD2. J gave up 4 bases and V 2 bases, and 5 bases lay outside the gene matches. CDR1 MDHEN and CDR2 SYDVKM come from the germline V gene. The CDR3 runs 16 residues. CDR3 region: CASSLVASGRYNEQFF. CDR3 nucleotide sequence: TGTGCCAGCAGTTTAGTGGCTAGCGGGAGATACAATGAGCAGTTCTTC.

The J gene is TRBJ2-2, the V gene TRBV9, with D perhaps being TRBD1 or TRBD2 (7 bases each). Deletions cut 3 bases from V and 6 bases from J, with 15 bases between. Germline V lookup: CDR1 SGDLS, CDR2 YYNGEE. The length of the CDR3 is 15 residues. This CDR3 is CASSAKQGRAGELFF. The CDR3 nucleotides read TGTGCCAGCAGCGCGAAACAGGGGAGGGCCGGGGAGCTGTTTTTT.

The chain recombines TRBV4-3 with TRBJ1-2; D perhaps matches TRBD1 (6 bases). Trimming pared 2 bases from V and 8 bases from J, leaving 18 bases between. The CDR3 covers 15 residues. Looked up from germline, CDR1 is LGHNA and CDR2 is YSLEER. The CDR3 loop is CASSQHLGGAGGYTF. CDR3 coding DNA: TGCGCCAGCAGCCAACACTTGGGGGGGGCCGGGGGCTACACCTTC.

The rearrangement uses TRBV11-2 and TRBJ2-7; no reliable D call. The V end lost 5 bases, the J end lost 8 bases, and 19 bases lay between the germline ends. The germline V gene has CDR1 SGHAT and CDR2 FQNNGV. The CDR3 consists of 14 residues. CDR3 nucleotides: TGTGCCAGCAGCCCGAGAGGTAGTGGGAACCAGCAGTACTTC. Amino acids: CASSPRGSGNQQYF.

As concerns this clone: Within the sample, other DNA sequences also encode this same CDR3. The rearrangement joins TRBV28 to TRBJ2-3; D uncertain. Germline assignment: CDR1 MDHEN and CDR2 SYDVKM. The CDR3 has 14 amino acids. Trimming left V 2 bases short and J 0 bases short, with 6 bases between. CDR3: CASSLGQSTDTQYF. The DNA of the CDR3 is TGTGCCAGCAGTTTAGGCCAAAGCACAGATACGCAGTATTTT.

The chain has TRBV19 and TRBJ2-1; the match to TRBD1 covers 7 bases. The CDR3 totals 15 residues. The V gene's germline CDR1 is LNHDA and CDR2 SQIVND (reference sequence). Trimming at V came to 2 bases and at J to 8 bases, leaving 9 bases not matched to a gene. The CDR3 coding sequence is TGTGCCAGTAGTATATACCAGACAGGGATCGATGAGCAGTTCTTC. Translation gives CASSIYQTGIDEQFF.

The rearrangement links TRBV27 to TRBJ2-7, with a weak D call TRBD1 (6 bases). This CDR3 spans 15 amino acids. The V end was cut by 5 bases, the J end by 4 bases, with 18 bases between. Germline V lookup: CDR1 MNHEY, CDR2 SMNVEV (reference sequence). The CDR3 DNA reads TGTGCCAGCAGTACCCTCAGGACAGTAACTTACGAGCAGTACTTC. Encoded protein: CASSTLRTVTYEQYF.

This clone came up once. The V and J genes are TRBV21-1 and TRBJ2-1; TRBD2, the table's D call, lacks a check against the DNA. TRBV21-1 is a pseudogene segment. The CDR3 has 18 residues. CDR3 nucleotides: TGTGCCAGCAACCCTAAGCAAAGGCGGGTGAAATCCTACAATGAGCAGTTCTTC. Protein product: CASNPKQRRVKSYNEQFF.

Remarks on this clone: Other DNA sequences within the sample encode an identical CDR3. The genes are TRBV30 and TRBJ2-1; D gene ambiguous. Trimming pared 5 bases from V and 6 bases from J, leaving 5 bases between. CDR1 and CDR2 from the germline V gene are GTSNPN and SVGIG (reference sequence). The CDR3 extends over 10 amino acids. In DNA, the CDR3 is TGTGCCTGGCCGGTCAATGAGCAGTTCTTC. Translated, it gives CAWPVNEQFF.

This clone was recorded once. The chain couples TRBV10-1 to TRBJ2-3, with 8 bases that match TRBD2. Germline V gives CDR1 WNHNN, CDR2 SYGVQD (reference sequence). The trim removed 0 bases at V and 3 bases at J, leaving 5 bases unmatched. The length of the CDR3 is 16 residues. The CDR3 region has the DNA TGCGCCAGCAGTGAGTCCCTTACTAGCGGAACAGATACGCAGTATTTT. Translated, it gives CASSESLTSGTDTQYF.

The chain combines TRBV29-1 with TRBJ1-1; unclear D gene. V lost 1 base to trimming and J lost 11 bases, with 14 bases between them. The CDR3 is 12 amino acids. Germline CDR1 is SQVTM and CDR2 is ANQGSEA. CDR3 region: CSVEVGRPRAFF. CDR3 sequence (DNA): TGCAGCGTTGAAGTCGGCAGACCGAGGGCTTTCTTT.

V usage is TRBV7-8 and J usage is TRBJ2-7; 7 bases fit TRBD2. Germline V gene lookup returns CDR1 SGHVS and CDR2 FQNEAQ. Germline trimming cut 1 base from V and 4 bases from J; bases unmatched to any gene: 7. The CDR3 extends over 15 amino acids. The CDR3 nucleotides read TGTGCCAGCAGCTTAGGGGAGGGCAGCCCATACGAGCAGTACTTC. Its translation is CASSLGEGSPYEQYF.

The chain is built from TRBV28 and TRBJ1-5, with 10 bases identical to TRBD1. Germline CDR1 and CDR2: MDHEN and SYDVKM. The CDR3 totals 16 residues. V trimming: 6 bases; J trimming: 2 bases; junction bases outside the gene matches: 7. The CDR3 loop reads CASRQDRGAGNQPQHF. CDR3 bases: TGTGCCAGCAGACAGGACAGGGGGGCGGGCAATCAGCCCCAGCATTTT.